This TCR beta chain was sequenced for a study of tissue T cells after allogeneic stem cell transplantation. Time point reported: mouse harvest day 14 after allogeneic transplant. Each mouse received 10^7 T-cell-depleted marrow cells plus 10^6 splenic CD5+ T cells by tail vein. Sequencing was performed with immunoSEQ multiplex PCR; in TCRdb, only in-frame clones are kept and a portion is missing. This table holds around 1,700 clones, 50% found once. Study-level findings and limits: Sampling depth was limited, and the cohort was small and clinically varied.

Germline lookup yields CDR1 GFQATS and CDR2 STVNSAI. The CDR3 extends over 14 amino acids. J gave up 1 base and V 3 bases, and 2 bases lay outside the gene matches. As for this clone: What it binds is unknown. The genes are named according to mouse. The CDR3 end falls 1 residue outside the read, so it is completed with the germline J gene.

The sequenced sample was gut tissue. This chain connects TRBV20 to TRBJ1-1, with 10 bases aligning to TRBD1. The receptor was isolated from a female BALB/c mouse given C57BL/6 T cells with graft-versus-host disease after an allogeneic hematopoietic cell transplant. The CDR3 loop is CGARGTGANTEVFF. The sequenced part of the CDR3 DNA is TGTGGTGCTAGAGGGACAGGGGCGAACACAGAAGTCTTC.